This entry describes one TCR beta chain. The sample belongs to a study of PD-1 blockade in classical Hodgkin lymphoma. Sequencing used immunoSEQ multiplex PCR; TCRdb keeps in-frame clones, though not all of them. Of about 98,000 clones listed, approximately 92% are singletons. Relapses following autologous stem cell transplantation were seen in all patients, with brentuximab vedotin exposure varying. Sample: peripheral blood mononuclear cells (PBMCs), taken at baseline. The TCR originated in a human donor with classical Hodgkin lymphoma.

The CDR3 loop is CAWSVPSEAFF. The CDR3 DNA sequence: TGTGCCTGGAGTGTACCCTCTGAAGCTTTCTTT. The rearrangement uses TRBV30 and TRBJ1-1; D is undetermined. Germline-derived CDR1 and CDR2 are GTSNPN and SVGIG (reference sequence). The ends were cut back, 0 bases at V and 6 bases at J, with 5 bases in the middle. The CDR3 is 11 amino acids.